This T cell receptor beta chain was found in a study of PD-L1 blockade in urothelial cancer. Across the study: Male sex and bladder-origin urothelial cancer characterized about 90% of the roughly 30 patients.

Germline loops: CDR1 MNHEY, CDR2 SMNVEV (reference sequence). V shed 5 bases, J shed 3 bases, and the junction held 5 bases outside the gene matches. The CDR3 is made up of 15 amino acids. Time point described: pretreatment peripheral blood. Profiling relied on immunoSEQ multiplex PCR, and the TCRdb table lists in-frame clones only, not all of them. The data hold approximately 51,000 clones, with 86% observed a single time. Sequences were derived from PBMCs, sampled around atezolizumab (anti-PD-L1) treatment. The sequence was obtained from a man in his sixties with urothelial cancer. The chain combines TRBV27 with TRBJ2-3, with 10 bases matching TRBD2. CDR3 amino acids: CASSSSGGRTDTQYF. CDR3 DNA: TGTGCCAGCAGTAGTAGCGGGGGGCGAACAGATACGCAGTATTTT.